This note documents a single T cell receptor beta chain sequence. The germline V gene encodes CDR1 MNHNS and CDR2 SASEGT. The V gene end was trimmed by 4 bases and the J gene end by 4 bases; junction bases not matched to a gene: 3. The CDR3 runs to 14 residues. Primers: 60 Vbeta forward and 13 Jbeta reverse. Sequencing was performed with immunoSEQ multiplex PCR; in TCRdb, only in-frame clones are kept and a portion is missing. The table shows about 120,000 clones, with about four fifths occurring only once. These data are taken from a study of cytomegalovirus exposure and HLA in healthy donors. The sequence derives from a man aged 25-45 years in good health and CMV-seropositive. This chain connects TRBV6-1 to TRBJ2-3, with 9 bases lining up with TRBD2. The specimen was PBMCs. The chain's CDR3 is CASSGAGGADTQYF. The DNA of the CDR3 is TGTGCCAGCAGTGGTGCGGGAGGGGCAGATACGCAGTATTTT.